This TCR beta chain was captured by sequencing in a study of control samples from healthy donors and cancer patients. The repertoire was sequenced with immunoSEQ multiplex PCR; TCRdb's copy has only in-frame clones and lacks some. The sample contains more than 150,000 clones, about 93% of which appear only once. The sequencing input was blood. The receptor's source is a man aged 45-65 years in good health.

This CDR3 reads CASSGQGLVTF. CDR3 coding DNA: TGTGCCAGCAGCGGACAGGGACTGGTCACCTTC. The chain recombines TRBV9 with TRBJ1-2; 7 bases are a match to TRBD1. The CDR3 loop spans 11 amino acids. CDR1 and CDR2 (germline): SGDLS, YYNGEE. J gave up 13 bases and V 3 bases, and 6 bases lay outside the gene matches.